The clone carrying this T cell receptor beta chain turned up a few times. Antigen unknown. The data were obtained in a study of cytomegalovirus exposure and HLA in healthy donors. Donors were nominally healthy when sampled, though unrecorded immune exposures were likely. The PCR used 60 Vbeta and 13 Jbeta primers. Some clones are missing from TCRdb's copy, which holds only in-frame ones; the method was immunoSEQ multiplex PCR. Of some 120,000 clones listed, about 8.5% were seen once; the top ten hold 4.5% to 5.5%. The study, taken as a whole, reports: After further analysis at a later stage, around 17,000 TCR beta sequences were associated with HLA alleles at 0.05 false discovery rate. The classifier, whose performance was assessed in both the original and validation cohorts, reportedly diagnosed cytomegalovirus status with high specificity and sensitivity. CMV serostatus was the only immune exposure information that was available.

CDR1 is SGHNT, CDR2 YYREEE, per germline (reference sequence). This CDR3 comprises 14 residues. The junction had 7 bases not matched to a gene; V was cut back by 5 bases and J by 5 bases. This TCR came from a man aged 40-50 years in good health and CMV-seronegative. Sequenced: PBMCs. The rearrangement uses TRBV5-4 and TRBJ2-5, with 9 bases matching TRBD1. CDR3 DNA: TGTGCCAGCAGTCCCGGGACAGGGAGGGAGACCCAGTACTTC. This translates into CASSPGTGRETQYF. The full variable domain, rest sourced from reference TRBV5-4 and TRBJ2-5, is ETGVTQSPTHLIKTRGQQVTLRCSSQSGHNTVSWYQQALGQGPQFIFQYYREEENGRGNFPPRFSGLQFPNYSSELNVNALELDDSALYLCASSPGTGRETQYFGPGTRLLVL.